This T cell receptor beta chain was profiled in a study of identical twins (dated by TCRdb to the mid-2010s). Regarding the study in general: To test whether fetal clonotypes persist, this study deep-sequenced TCR alpha and beta repertoires from monozygotic twins, from unrelated adults of various ages, and from cord blood. To rule out contamination, the twin experiments were replicated at different times with different library preparation protocols. Beyond this particular receptor, the publication reports: Because the same donors could not be followed over many years, conclusions were based on cross-sectional statistical analysis. Abundant cord blood beta clonotypes had fewer insertions, young adult naive repertoires showed a similar but weaker trend, and memory repertoires showed no such trend. In monozygotic twins, out-of-frame TCR alpha sharing was systematically underestimated by recombination models, although the models agreed with sharing between unrelated individuals. In beta out-of-frame sequences, excess twin sharing was weaker, because having fewer shared sequences lowered the signal-to-noise ratio. Compared with coincidental sharing between unrelated individuals, out-of-frame TCR alpha sequences shared between twins had an excess of sequences with low generation probability. Zero-insertion analyses could be partly confounded by invariant T cells such as MAIT and iNKT, although diverse VJ usage argued against such confounding for most clonotypes.

CDR1 LGHDT and CDR2 YNNKEL are derived from the germline V gene (reference sequence). V is pared back by 2 bases and J by 7 bases, with 14 bases lying between the germline termini. Reading from cysteine to phenylalanine, the CDR3 counts 15 amino acids. Only the CDR3 DNA is retained, 45 bases long and in frame from the first base. Every donor was a healthy Caucasian. The twin cohort consisted of three pairs of female monozygotic twins, all aged roughly 18 to 29 years. Peripheral blood mononuclear cells were the source from which RNA for the TCR libraries was isolated. Libraries were built with 5' RACE. The instrument given in TCRdb is Illumina HiSeq 2000. Template switching added a universal primer binding site, and the final cDNA carried a unique molecular identifier that allowed TCR cDNA molecules to be counted accurately. Specific primers in the conserved constant-segment region were used to synthesize first-strand cDNA for TCR alpha and beta chains. To control for contamination, every cDNA library was double barcoded, receiving both a SMART-Mk sample barcode and Illumina barcodes. Two successive PCR steps introduced TruSeq adapter sequences along with Illumina sample barcodes. Sequencing of the TCR alpha and beta cDNA libraries was done on the Illumina HiSeq platform using custom primers. The original methods were these. Unique molecular identifiers were extracted from raw reads with MiGEC, and CDR3 positions were determined with MiXCR. Recombination models were inferred per individual with the repgenHMM and IGoR tools using an EM algorithm. Shared clonotypes were analyzed with the tcR package in R, and sharing was normalized by the product of cloneset sizes. Out-of-frame nonproductive sequences were analyzed to study raw recombination free of thymic and clonal selection effects. TCRdb's own reprocessing of the public reads used fastp at Q25 and MiXCR and kept productive beta chains. Entries are consolidated by CDR3 protein sequence, retaining the most common genes and DNA. For this entry, the V and J calls and clone size follow TCRdb and not the study's own pipeline. The sample table contains about 790,000 distinct CDR3 sequences; only one count was recorded for about 20% of them. The ten largest clones represent around 13% of the sample.

As concerns this clonotype: Its specific antigen is unknown. Within one base of it there is no much larger clone, and no base qualities were kept.

A further study also used this sample, focusing on T cells expressing NK-cell markers. The second publication reports: Eight or nine donors provided sorted CD3+CD56+NKG2C+, CD3+CD56+NKG2C- and CD3+CD56-NKG2C+ T-cell subsets, whose TCR beta-chain repertoires were profiled. Among the eight sequenced donors, only one was HCMV-seronegative, while the other seven were HCMV-seropositive. In several experiments an anti-gammadeltaTCR antibody was added to restrict sorting to alphabetaTCR-expressing T cells. For six donors, the dominant CD3+CD56+NKG2C+ clonotypes were among the top 10 CD8+ clonotypes and accounted for about 1.0-7.0% of CD8+ T cells. Those dominant clonotypes were again the most abundant among CD3+CD56-NKG2C+ cells in a handful of donors, at about 28.3-60.1%. Whether the expanded NKG2C-expressing T cell clones were specific for HCMV antigens remained unclear. The eight sequenced donors were randomly selected healthy volunteers, three men and five women. To determine HCMV serostatus, a commercial ELISA kit was used to detect HCMV-specific IgG in serum. For roughly 6 donors, bulk peripheral blood T-cell repertoires were also sequenced from unsorted PBMC. MIGEC handled demultiplexing of the reads and grouping by UMI, while MiTCR was used to assemble and quantify clonotypes. To exclude erroneous sequences, only TCR cDNA sequences supported by at least two reads were retained. The tcR package was used for downstream repertoire analysis, with clonotypes matched between fractions based on CDR3 nucleotide sequence plus V segment. Antigen specificity was annotated against VDJdb with VDJmatch, allowing one amino acid substitution in CDR3.

The sample consisted of PBMCs. Recombination connected TRBV3-1 to TRBJ2-2, with an unclear D gene assignment. The receptor was isolated from a woman in her late teens or twenties in good health. The bases are TGTGCCAGCAGCCAACGGACCGGTGGTGGCGGGGAGCTGTTTTTT. Its translation is CASSQRTGGGGELFF.